This TCR beta chain stems from a study of OX40 agonist ivuxolimab in advanced cancers. Overall study context: The eligibility criteria allowed prior anti-PD-1, anti-PD-L1 or anti-CTLA-4 therapy, and about 40% had some. Three patients had partial responses: one hepatocellular carcinoma, two cutaneous melanoma.

CDR1 and CDR2 (germline): SQVTM, ANQGSEA. Trimming removed 6 bases at V and 2 bases at J, with 12 bases between. CDR3 size: 13 residues. Repertoires were generated with immunoSEQ multiplex PCR, while TCRdb's copy carries only in-frame clones and drops some. Of fewer than 200,000 clones in the sample, 90% to 95% were seen once. This clonotype was obtained from an adult with an advanced solid tumor such as melanoma, head and neck, liver or kidney cancer. The rearrangement links TRBV29-1 to TRBJ2-3; D unresolved. The starting material was CD4+ or CD8+ T cells sorted from blood, obtained in a trial of the OX40 agonist ivuxolimab. This CDR3 is CSVVARTTDTQYF. DNA of the CDR3: TGCAGCGTCGTGGCTCGGACCACAGATACGCAGTATTTT.